This is a list of T cell receptor beta chains from one sample in a study of T cells after yellow fever vaccination. TCRdb processed the 5' RACE reads anew with MiXCR; each CDR3 protein has one entry. This table holds about 300,000 distinct CDR3 sequences, roughly 6.8% found once. This specimen consisted of PBMCs, obtained about 41 days after the first yellow fever vaccination. Receptors originate from a man aged 18 to 30 who received the YFV17D yellow fever vaccine. The conserved cysteine and the conserved F or W are not part of the CDR3 here.

TRBJ2-3 | TRBV5-1 | 12 | ASTLREAGDTQY
TRBJ2-1 | TRBV6-5 | 12 | ASSYWGVGNEQF
TRBJ2-1 | TRBV3-1 | 13 | ASSQPGISYNEQF
TRBJ2-2 | TRBV27 | 11 | ASTLGLPGELF
TRBJ2-7 | TRBV4-3 | 11 | ASSQETWGEQY
TRBJ2-1 | TRBV13 | 14 | ASSLRQGPSYNEQF
TRBJ2-3 | TRBV6-5 | 14 | ASSYSPGTSTDTQY
TRBJ1-2 | TRBV20-1 | 14 | SAREGDRQPDYGYT
TRBJ2-7 | TRBV10-3 | 11 | AINPSGGYEQY
TRBJ1-2 | TRBV5-6 | 10 | ASSLGLYGYT
TRBJ2-3 | TRBV12-3/TRBV12-4 | 12 | ASSRRQLTDTQY
TRBJ1-5 | TRBV6-5 | 11 | ASSYRGREPQH
TRBJ1-1 | TRBV5-8 | 13 | ASSYLRGWNTEAF
TRBJ1-5 | TRBV6-5 | 12 | ASSYGQGSQPQH
TRBJ1-2 | TRBV7-2 | 12 | ASSSGTGHYGYT
TRBJ2-5 | TRBV11-2 | 16 | ASSPGAFSGWYQETQY
TRBJ2-7 | TRBV18 | 13 | ASSRDRGVFYEQY
TRBJ2-4 | TRBV5-1 | 11 | ASSLGGTDIQY
TRBJ1-5 | TRBV16 | 13 | ASSQSSGGNQPQH
TRBJ2-1 | TRBV12-3/TRBV12-4 | 10 | ASSPNWGEQF
TRBJ1-1 | TRBV18 | 14 | ASSRYTGGAETEAF
TRBJ2-2 | TRBV11-2 | 16 | ASRTETLAGGFTGELF
TRBJ2-5 | TRBV28 | 13 | ASSDALAGSETQY
TRBJ1-1 | TRBV15 | 15 | ATSREAGTAMNTEAF
TRBJ2-2 | TRBV3-1 | 10 | ASRPPHGELF
TRBJ1-2 | TRBV12-3/TRBV12-4 | 11 | ASSPGLPRGYT
TRBJ1-1 | TRBV4-2 | 12 | ASSQDRGNTEAF
TRBJ2-5 | TRBV10-3 | 15 | AISERRLAAGGETQY
TRBJ2-3 | TRBV7-2 | 15 | ASSISLLGGTTDTQY
TRBJ2-4 | TRBV18 | 12 | ASSSRQGGNIQY
TRBJ1-2 | TRBV12-3/TRBV12-4 | 11 | ASSLQGFYGYT
TRBJ2-5 | TRBV5-4 | 10 | ASSLGRGTQY
TRBJ1-5 | TRBV7-2 | 14 | ASSASHLEGNQPQH
TRBJ2-3 | TRBV12-3/TRBV12-4 | 13 | ASSLPGESTDTQY
TRBJ2-2 | TRBV6-5 | 14 | ASSFASGGGGGELF
TRBJ2-3 | TRBV5-1 | 12 | ASSLDRGKDTQY
TRBJ2-7 | TRBV3-1 | 12 | ASSQYRRSYEQY
TRBJ1-1 | TRBV5-1 | 11 | ASSPAGIPEAF
TRBJ1-1 | TRBV12-3/TRBV12-4 | 11 | ASSLARVTEAF
TRBJ2-2 | TRBV3-1 | 13 | ASSQGRTGTGELF